The T cell receptor beta chain described here comes from a study of cytomegalovirus exposure and HLA in healthy donors. Study at large: An early data release held approximately 85 million unique TCRs from HLA-typed donors.

The PCR was carried out with 60 Vbeta primers and 13 Jbeta primers. TCRdb's table, derived via immunoSEQ multiplex PCR, lists solely in-frame clones and lacks some. The sample has some 170,000 clones; just over 70% are singletons. The junction had 26 bases not matched to a gene; V was cut back by 0 bases and J by 6 bases. Looked up from germline, CDR1 is MNHEY and CDR2 is SMNVEV (reference sequence). This CDR3 has 22 residues. The rearrangement uses TRBV27 and TRBJ2-3; 8 bases fit TRBD2. Input material: PBMCs. The source is a human donor in good health. Here the CDR3 DNA reads TGTGCCAGCAGTTTATCCCTAATCAGGGCTCTGTCTGGCGGGGGGCAGGAGGATACGCAGTATTTT. Translated: CASSLSLIRALSGGGQEDTQYF.